Below, 15 T cell receptor beta chains from the same sample are listed, as sequenced in a study of OX40 agonist ivuxolimab in advanced cancers. The assay was immunoSEQ multiplex PCR, and TCRdb's table has in-frame clones only and misses some. Of about 43,000 clones listed, around 94% are singletons. This material consisted of CD4+ or CD8+ T cells sorted from blood, taken in a trial of the OX40 agonist ivuxolimab. All receptors derive from an adult with an advanced solid tumor such as melanoma, head and neck, liver or kidney cancer.

This chain uses TRBV18 with TRBJ2-7; TRBD1 agrees at 7 bases. The V gene end was trimmed by 5 bases and the J gene end by 4 bases; junction bases not matched to a gene: 5. The CDR3 contains 13 residues. The germline V gene has CDR1 KGHSH and CDR2 LQKENI. CDR3: CASSAGTVYEQYF. The CDR3 DNA reads TGTGCCAGCTCAGCAGGGACAGTTTACGAGCAGTACTTC.

The V call is TRBV5-6, the J call TRBJ2-5, with TRBD2 as a possible D gene (6 bases). Trimming removed 3 bases from V and 2 bases from J, with 11 bases in between. The CDR3 sequence is 14 residues long. Germline V gene data show CDR1 as SGHDT and CDR2 as YYEEEE. CDR3: CASSYIAEQETQYF. For the CDR3, the DNA is TGTGCCAGCAGCTACATAGCGGAGCAAGAGACCCAGTACTTC. The full variable domain, its missing parts supplied by reference TRBV5-6 and TRBJ2-5, is DAGVTQSPTHLIKTRGQQVTLRCSPKSGHDTVSWYQQALGQGPQFIFQYYEEEERQRGNFPDRFSGHQFPNYSSELNVNALLLGDSALYLCASSYIAEQETQYFGPGTRLLVL.

The chain uses TRBV7-6 and TRBJ1-5; TRBD1 agrees at 8 bases. There are 15 residues in the CDR3. In germline, CDR1 is SGHVS, CDR2 FNYEAQ. V shed 3 bases, J shed 4 bases, and the junction held 5 bases outside the gene matches. The CDR3 DNA is TGTGCCAGCAGCTTCGGACAGGGACCAAATCAGCCCCAGCATTTT. Translated: CASSFGQGPNQPQHF.

The J gene is TRBJ1-3, the V gene TRBV11-3, with D maybe TRBD1 (5 bases). CDR1 and CDR2 (germline): SGHNT, YENEEA. CDR3 size: 14 residues. V was shortened by 1 base and J by 2 bases, with 6 bases between the two germline ends. The CDR3 sequence: CASSLGGTGNTIYF. CDR3 bases: TGTGCCAGCAGCTTAGGGGGGACTGGAAACACCATATATTTT. The full variable domain, rest sourced from reference TRBV11-3 and TRBJ1-3, is EAGVVQSPRYKIIEKKQPVAFWCNPISGHNTLYWYLQNLGQGPELLIRYENEEAVDDSQLPKDRFSAERLKGVDSTLKIQPAELGDSAVYLCASSLGGTGNTIYFGEGSWLTVV.

Here the CDR3 DNA reads TGCGCCAGCAGTGAGTCGCGAGTCTACTACGAGCAGTACTTC. Its protein is CASSESRVYYEQYF. The chain carries TRBV10-2 and TRBJ2-7; D uncertain. Per germline, CDR1 WSHSY and CDR2 SAAADI. CDR3 length: 14 amino acids. V was shortened by 0 bases and J by 3 bases, with 9 bases between the two germline ends.

The chain joins TRBV5-1 to TRBJ2-5; possibly TRBD1 for D (6 bases). Germline V gene lookup returns CDR1 SGHRS and CDR2 YFSETQ. The CDR3 sequence is 13 residues long. V lost 4 bases to trimming and J lost 2 bases, with 9 bases between them. CDR3 sequence (DNA): TGCGCCAGCAGCCAGGGGATACAAGAGACCCAGTACTTC. Translation gives CASSQGIQETQYF.

The chain uses TRBV4-2 and TRBJ2-5, with 10 positions matching TRBD2. The V gene end was trimmed by 4 bases and the J gene end by 2 bases; junction bases not matched to a gene: 4. Germline-derived CDR1 and CDR2 are LGHNA and YNFKEQ. CDR3 length: 15 residues. The chain's CDR3 is CASSRISGGQETQYF. CDR3 DNA sequence: TGTGCCAGCAGCCGTATTAGCGGGGGGCAAGAGACCCAGTACTTC.

The chain employs TRBV5-6 and TRBJ2-3; TRBD2 might be the D (7 bases). This CDR3 spans 13 amino acids. Germline V CDR1 and CDR2: SGHDT, YYEEEE. The V end lost 1 base, the J end lost 10 bases, and 13 bases lay between the germline ends. CDR3 sequence: CASSLTSGGPQYF. DNA of the CDR3: TGTGCCAGCAGCTTGACCTCCGGGGGGCCGCAGTATTTT. The full variable domain, its missing parts supplied by reference TRBV5-6 and TRBJ2-3, is DAGVTQSPTHLIKTRGQQVTLRCSPKSGHDTVSWYQQALGQGPQFIFQYYEEEERQRGNFPDRFSGHQFPNYSSELNVNALLLGDSALYLCASSLTSGGPQYFGPGTRLTVL.

This clone was detected once. The chain couples TRBV29-1 to TRBJ2-3; D is perhaps TRBD1 (6 bases). The length of the CDR3 is 13 residues. Germline CDR1 is SQVTM and CDR2 is ANQGSEA. The germline V and J ends were trimmed by 7 bases and 3 bases, with 14 bases remaining between them. The CDR3 region is CSEAAGDTDTQYF. The CDR3 DNA reads as TGCAGCGAGGCGGCAGGGGATACAGATACGCAGTATTTT.

This clone was recorded once. V and J are TRBV7-3 and TRBJ2-2, with TRBD2 identical over 9 bases. Germline V gene sequence: CDR1 SGHTA, CDR2 FQGTGA. V shed 2 bases, J shed 3 bases, and the junction held 7 bases outside the gene matches. The CDR3 is made up of 17 amino acids. The DNA for the CDR3 is TGTGCCAGCAGCTTATCAGGGACTAGCCTATACACCGGGGAGCTGTTTTTT. Protein: CASSLSGTSLYTGELFF.

J is TRBJ2-3 and V is TRBV6-6; D uncertain. This CDR3 is 16 amino acids long. Deletions cut 7 bases from V and 2 bases from J, with 19 bases between. From germline, CDR1 is MNHNY and CDR2 SVGAGI (reference sequence). The CDR3 nucleotides read TGTGCCAGCACCCCCGACAAGTACTCAATCACAGATACGCAGTATTTT. It yields the protein CASTPDKYSITDTQYF.

Remarks on this clone: At one of its ends the junction is not consistent with the germline gene, which may arise from a read error. The rearrangement joins TRBV7-9 to TRBJ2-7; TRBD1 aligns across 7 bases. This CDR3 contains 14 residues. Looked up from germline, CDR1 is SEHNR and CDR2 is FQNEAQ (reference sequence). CDR3 sequence reads: CASSLGRGSSEQYF. CDR3 DNA sequence: TGTGCCAGCAGCTTAGGCAGGGGGTCCTCCGAGCAGTACTTC.

The rearrangement uses TRBV9 and TRBJ2-7, with 10 bases identical to TRBD1. The junction had 7 bases not matched to a gene; V was cut back by 3 bases and J by 4 bases. Germline assignment: CDR1 SGDLS and CDR2 YYNGEE. CDR3 size: 15 residues. The CDR3: CASSATTGQGYEQYF. The DNA for the CDR3 is TGTGCCAGCAGCGCCACTACGGGACAGGGGTACGAGCAGTACTTC.

The chain carries TRBV14 and TRBJ2-1, with 14 bases fitting TRBD2. Trimming removed 4 bases from V and 12 bases from J; junction bases left unmatched: 8. The CDR3 runs to 15 residues. Germline V gene sequence: CDR1 SGHDN, CDR2 FVKESK. CDR3 in DNA: TGTGCCAGCAGCCTGGGGACTAGCGGGAGTGTGGCGCAGTTCTTC. Its translation: CASSLGTSGSVAQFF.

V gene TRBV19 combines with J gene TRBJ1-1, with 7 bases fitting TRBD1. The germline V gene encodes CDR1 LNHDA and CDR2 SQIVND (reference sequence). This CDR3 has 18 amino acids. V shed 5 bases and J 0 bases; nucleotides not matched to a gene: 15. This chain's CDR3 is CASSFPPWRQGVNTEAFF. DNA for the CDR3: TGTGCCAGTAGTTTCCCGCCCTGGAGGCAGGGGGTGAACACTGAAGCTTTCTTT.